Reported below is one T cell receptor beta chain. The data are from a study of blood T cell repertoires in COVID-19. The wider study: Material from acute and convalescent COVID-19 was sourced from the United States, Italy and Spain. Sources were T cells, B-cell-depleted T cells, or PBMCs; the material itself was cDNA or gDNA.

Germline V gene sequence: CDR1 SGDLS, CDR2 YYNGEE. V shed 2 bases and J 4 bases; nucleotides not matched to a gene: 5. The CDR3 has 14 residues. Authors' analysis steps: Amplification with reference gene primers provided the estimates of nucleated cell counts. Here immunoSEQ multiplex PCR was the method, and the copy in TCRdb shows in-frame clones only, minus some. V and J calls plus clone size are reproduced from that table; the DNA served to infer D and trimming. Of 130,000 to 150,000 clones in the sample, 75% to 85% are singletons; the top ten hold 7% to 10%. The receptor's source is a human donor with acute or convalescent COVID-19. The donor label of this sample is uncertain. V and J are TRBV9 and TRBJ1-2; 7 nucleotides match TRBD1. Sequenced: peripheral blood. The CDR3 nucleotides read TGTGCCAGCAGCGTGACAGGGAAGGGCTATGGCTACACCTTC. Protein product: CASSVTGKGYGYTF.